These T cell receptor beta chains were read from a single sample in a study of cytomegalovirus exposure and HLA in healthy donors. Profiled with immunoSEQ multiplex PCR; TCRdb holds only in-frame clones, not every one. The sample consists of approximately 150,000 clones, 80% of them appearing once. The sequencing input was PBMCs. These receptors all stem from a human donor in good health. Each CDR3 is given with its conserved first and last residue. A D gene is named only where the DNA matches it firmly.

TRBV20-1	NA	TRBJ2-1	CSARGAGEEFF
TRBV5-1	NA	TRBJ1-1	CASSSGGALAEAFF
TRBV2	TRBD2	TRBJ2-7	CASSEYLLAGGFYEQYF
TRBV18	TRBD2	TRBJ2-1	CASSLMRGALPEQFF
TRBV2	NA	TRBJ1-3	CASSPPGQSGNTIYF
TRBV10-3	TRBD2	TRBJ2-7	CAISESSGRAGLGYEQYF
TRBV7-9	TRBD1	TRBJ2-7	CASSFETGLFGEQYF
TRBV7-8	NA	TRBJ2-3	CASSFLRGQRVDTQYF
TRBV27	TRBD1	TRBJ2-7	CASSFSGGFYEQYF
TRBV6-5	NA	TRBJ1-6	CASSYGQLYNSPLHF
TRBV4-1	NA	TRBJ2-7	CASSQVVRGYEQYF
TRBV19	NA	TRBJ2-2	CASSHPRVSTGELFF
TRBV7-2	TRBD2	TRBJ2-1	CASRGAGGATNEQFF
TRBV11-2	TRBD2	TRBJ2-7	CASSFAGTSVGEQYF
TRBV5-6	NA	TRBJ1-5	CASSQKGGLEPQHF
TRBV6-1	NA	TRBJ1-1	CASRIEGEGRTEAFF
TRBV5-6	TRBD2	TRBJ2-5	CASSLAGASETQYF
TRBV6-5	NA	TRBJ1-2	CASRLQGAGYTF
TRBV4-1	NA	TRBJ2-5	CASSQDEGLETQYF
TRBV5-1	NA	TRBJ2-5	CASSPVLWRDQETQYF
TRBV6-4	NA	TRBJ2-7	CASRRSSSYEQYF
TRBV27	TRBD1	TRBJ1-6	CASSSAGQSRPLHF